This T cell receptor beta chain was observed in a study of T cell repertoires in cytomegalovirus infection. TCRdb re-called the reads with MiXCR, one entry per CDR3 protein. This sample yields some 800,000 distinct CDR3 sequences, of which about 33% are seen a single time; roughly 12% belongs to the top ten. Worth noting for this clonotype: Its specificity is not known.

CDR1 and CDR2 (germline): MNHEY, SVGEGT. The CDR3 has 15 residues. V was shortened by 2 bases and J by 2 bases, with 11 bases between the two germline ends. The chain recombines TRBV6-2 or TRBV6-3 with TRBJ2-3, with D perhaps matching TRBD2 (6 bases). This sample comprised cultured CD8+ T cells from PBMCs, obtained from culture after CMV antigen stimulation. This clonotype was sampled from a human donor in good health (CMV status not recorded). Some clones in this sample may be carry-over from other donors' samples. The CDR3 DNA reads TGTGCCAGCAGTTACCCGGGGGACTTCACAGATACGCAGTATTTT. Amino acid sequence: CASSYPGDFTDTQYF.